Below, 2 T cell receptor beta chains from the same sample are listed, as sequenced in a study of blood T cell repertoires in COVID-19. Profiled with immunoSEQ multiplex PCR; TCRdb holds only in-frame clones, not every one. The profile shows 130,000 to 150,000 clones, roughly nine tenths of them singletons. The sequenced sample consisted of PBMCs or T cells enriched from blood (not recorded which). The source of these receptors is a woman aged 40 to 50 who had been exposed to COVID-19.

This chain uses TRBV6-5 with TRBJ1-3; D unclear. The CDR3 has 15 amino acids. Trimming shortened V by 0 bases and J by 0 bases, and 6 bases separated the two germline ends. From germline, CDR1 is MNHEY and CDR2 SVGAGI. CDR3 sequence reads: CASSYSSVSGNTIYF. The CDR3 nucleotides are TGTGCCAGCAGTTACTCGTCCGTCTCTGGAAACACCATATATTTT.

The genes are TRBV7-9 and TRBJ1-5, with D perhaps TRBD1 (5 bases). V was clipped by 1 base and J by 4 bases, with 14 bases between them. CDR3 size: 16 residues. Germline CDR1 SEHNR, CDR2 FQNEAQ (reference sequence). CDR3 coding DNA: TGTGCCAGCAGCTTAGGAGCCGGGGCGGGGAATCAGCCCCAGCATTTT. It specifies CASSLGAGAGNQPQHF.